The sequence of this T cell receptor beta chain was determined in a study of monozygotic twins with inflammatory bowel disease. No DNA is given; TCRdb re-called the 5' RACE reads and lists each CDR3 protein once. This sample carries 200,000 to 250,000 distinct CDR3 sequences, with 7.5% to 9.5% going to the ten biggest clones. Germline V gene lookup returns CDR1 SGHDN and CDR2 FVKESK. The CDR3 has 13 residues. This TCR was recovered from a human donor with ulcerative colitis or Crohn's disease, or a healthy co-twin of an affected twin (not recorded which). The sample was blood. The chain carries TRBV14 and TRBJ2-3. CDR3 region: CASSQGIGNTQYF.